The 9 T cell receptor beta chains below all came from one sample that was sequenced in a study of blood T cell repertoires in COVID-19. The table came from immunoSEQ multiplex PCR; TCRdb's copy has only in-frame clones and leaves some out. Among about 400,000 clones, about nine tenths were seen once, and the ten largest hold 1.5% to 2%. Input material: PBMCs or T cells enriched from blood (not recorded which). The receptor source for this set is a woman aged 30 to 39 who had recovered from COVID-19.

The chain links TRBV11-3 to TRBJ2-7; the match to TRBD2 covers 7 bases. This CDR3 has 15 amino acids. V shed 2 bases and J 0 bases; nucleotides not matched to a gene: 4. Germline loops: CDR1 SGHNT, CDR2 YENEEA. CDR3 nucleotide sequence: TGTGCCAGCAGCTTACATGCGGGGGACTCCTACGAGCAGTACTTC. It encodes CASSLHAGDSYEQYF.

The V call is TRBV6-7, the J call TRBJ2-7; TRBD1 agrees at 9 bases. TRBV6-7 is given ORF status, its function remaining uncertain. The CDR3 runs 14 residues. V was clipped by 5 bases and J by 0 bases; unmatched bases: 2. The CDR3 DNA sequence: TGTGCCAGCAGTGGGGACAGGGTCTCCTACGAGCAGTACTTC. It yields the protein CASSGDRVSYEQYF.

The rearrangement links TRBV7-9 to TRBJ2-5; 10 bases agree with TRBD2. The germline V gene has CDR1 SEHNR and CDR2 FQNEAQ (reference sequence). The CDR3 extends over 16 amino acids. The junction had 6 bases not matched to a gene; V was cut back by 3 bases and J by 2 bases. Here the CDR3 DNA reads TGTGCCAGCAGCTTCGTTCTAGCGGGGGATCAAGAGACCCAGTACTTC. Its translation is CASSFVLAGDQETQYF.

The chain carries TRBV2 and TRBJ1-6; TRBD1 matches 7 bases. The CDR3 is 13 amino acids. Germline CDR1 SNHLY, CDR2 FYNNEI. V lost 8 bases and J lost 9; bases outside the gene matches: 7. The CDR3 DNA sequence: TGTGCCAGCTGGAAAGGGGGCTTTTCACCCCTCCACTTT. Translation: CASWKGGFSPLHF.

This clone occurred once. The V gene is TRBV27, the J gene TRBJ1-1; D is possibly TRBD1 (6 bases). Germline CDR1 MNHEY, CDR2 SMNVEV (reference sequence). The CDR3 sequence is 12 residues long. V was pared by 6 bases and J by 7 bases, with 12 bases between. CDR3 loop: CASRTQGLEAFF. The CDR3 coding sequence is TGTGCCAGCAGGACGCAGGGGCTTGAAGCTTTCTTT.

The chain links TRBV7-2 to TRBJ1-5; D ambiguous. In germline, CDR1 is SGHTA, CDR2 FQGNSA. The CDR3 contains 15 residues. V lost 4 bases and J lost 7, with 17 bases in between. The CDR3 bases are TGTGCCAGCAGCTACCTTTCCCAGGATCGGCAGCCCCAGCATTTT. Translating it yields CASSYLSQDRQPQHF.

The chain is built from TRBV28 and TRBJ2-1; 7 bases agree with TRBD1. This CDR3 region has 13 residues. The junction had 1 base not matched to a gene; V was cut back by 5 bases and J by 3 bases. In germline, CDR1 is MDHEN, CDR2 SYDVKM. The CDR3 is CASSGTVYNEQFF. CDR3 DNA sequence: TGTGCCAGCAGTGGGACAGTCTACAATGAGCAGTTCTTC.

V usage is TRBV6-1 and J usage is TRBJ1-4, with a possible D match to TRBD1 (5 bases). Trimming pared 1 base from V and 4 bases from J, leaving 13 bases between. Looked up from germline, CDR1 is MNHNS and CDR2 is SASEGT. The CDR3 contains 16 residues. CDR3 DNA sequence: TGTGCCAGCAGTGAAGGATGGACACTCTATAATGAAAAACTGTTTTTT. Protein: CASSEGWTLYNEKLFF.

V gene TRBV3-1 (or the pseudogene TRBV3-2) combines with J gene TRBJ1-1, with 7 positions matching TRBD1. The germline gives CDR1 LGHDT, CDR2 YNNKEL (reference sequence). V was pared by 3 bases and J by 4 bases, with 11 bases of the junction left unmatched. This CDR3 region has 16 residues. CDR3: CASSQLFPGQTTEAFF. CDR3 coding DNA: TGTGCCAGCAGCCAGTTGTTTCCGGGACAGACCACTGAAGCTTTCTTT.